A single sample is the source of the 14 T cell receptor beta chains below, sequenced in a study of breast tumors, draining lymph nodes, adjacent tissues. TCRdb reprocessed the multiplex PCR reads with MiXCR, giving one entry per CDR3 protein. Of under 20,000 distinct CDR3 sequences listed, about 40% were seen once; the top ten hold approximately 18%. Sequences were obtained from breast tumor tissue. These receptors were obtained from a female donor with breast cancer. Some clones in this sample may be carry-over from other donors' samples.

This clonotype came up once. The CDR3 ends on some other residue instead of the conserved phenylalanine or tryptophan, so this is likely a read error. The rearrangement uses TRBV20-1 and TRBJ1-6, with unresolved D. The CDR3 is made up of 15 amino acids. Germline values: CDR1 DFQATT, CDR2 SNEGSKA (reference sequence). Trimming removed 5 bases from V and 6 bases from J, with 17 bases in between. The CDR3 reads CSAPYHTPTNSPLHL. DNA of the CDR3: TGCAGTGCTCCGTACCATACCCCCACTAATTCACCCCTCCACCTT.

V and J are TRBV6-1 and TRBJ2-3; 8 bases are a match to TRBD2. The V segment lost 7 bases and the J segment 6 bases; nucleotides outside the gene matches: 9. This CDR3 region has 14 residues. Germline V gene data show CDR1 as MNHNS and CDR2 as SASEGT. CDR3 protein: CASKPGGPGDTQYF. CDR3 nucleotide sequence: TGTGCCAGCAAACCGGGAGGGCCGGGGGATACGCAGTATTTT.

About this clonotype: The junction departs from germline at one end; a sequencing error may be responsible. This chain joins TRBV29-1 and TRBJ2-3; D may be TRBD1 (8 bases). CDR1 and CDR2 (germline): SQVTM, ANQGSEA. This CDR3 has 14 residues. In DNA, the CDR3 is TGCAGCGTCGGGGGAGGGAAGGGGACAGGTACGCAGTATTTT. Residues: CSVGGGKGTGTQYF.

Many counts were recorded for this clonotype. DNA of the CDR3: TGTGCCAGCAGTGAATACGGCGGGGGGGCCAATTCACCCCTCCACTTT. This codes for CASSEYGGGANSPLHF. V usage is TRBV6-1 and J usage is TRBJ1-6; maybe TRBD1 (6 bases). Trimming left V 2 bases short and J 7 bases short, with 15 bases between. The germline gives CDR1 MNHNS, CDR2 SASEGT. CDR3 length equals 16 residues.

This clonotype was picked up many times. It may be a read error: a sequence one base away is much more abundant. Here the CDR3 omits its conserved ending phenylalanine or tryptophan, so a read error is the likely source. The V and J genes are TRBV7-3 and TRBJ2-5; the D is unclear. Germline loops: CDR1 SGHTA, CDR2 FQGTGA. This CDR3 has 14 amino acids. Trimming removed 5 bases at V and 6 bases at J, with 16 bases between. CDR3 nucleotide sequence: TGTGCCAGCAGCGCCGGGCCATCACCCCAGACCCAGTACCTC. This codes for CASSAGPSPQTQYL.

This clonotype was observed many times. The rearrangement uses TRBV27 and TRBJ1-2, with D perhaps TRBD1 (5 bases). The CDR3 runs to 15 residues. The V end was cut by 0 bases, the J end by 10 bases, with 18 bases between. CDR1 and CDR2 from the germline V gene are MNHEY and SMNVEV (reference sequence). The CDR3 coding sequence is TGTGCCAGCAGTTTATCGAGAGGGGCCGGTGTTGACTACACCTTC. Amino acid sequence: CASSLSRGAGVDYTF.

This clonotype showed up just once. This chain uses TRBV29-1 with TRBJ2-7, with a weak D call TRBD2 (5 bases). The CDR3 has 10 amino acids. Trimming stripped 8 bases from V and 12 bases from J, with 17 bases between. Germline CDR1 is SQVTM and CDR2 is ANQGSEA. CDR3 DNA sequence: TGCAGCTCTAAGGCCTCCGGGATGTACTTC. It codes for CSSKASGMYF.

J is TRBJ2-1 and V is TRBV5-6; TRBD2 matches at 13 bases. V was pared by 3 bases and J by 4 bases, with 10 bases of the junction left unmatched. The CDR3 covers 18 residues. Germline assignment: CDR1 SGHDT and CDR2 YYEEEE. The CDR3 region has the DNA TGTGCCAGCAGCTGGACTAGCGGGAGATGGGGGGGATACAATGAGCAGTTCTTC. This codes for CASSWTSGRWGGYNEQFF.

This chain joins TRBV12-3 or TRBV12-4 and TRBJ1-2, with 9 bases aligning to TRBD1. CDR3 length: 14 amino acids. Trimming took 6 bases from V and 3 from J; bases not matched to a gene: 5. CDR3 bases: TGTGCCAGCAGCCGGGACAGGGAAGACTATGGCTACACCTTC. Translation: CASSRDREDYGYTF.

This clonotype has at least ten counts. The CDR3 region is CSVEVLAGGPRDTQYF. The DNA of the CDR3 is TGCAGCGTTGAGGTCCTAGCGGGAGGGCCCCGGGATACGCAGTATTTT. V usage is TRBV29-1 and J usage is TRBJ2-3; 12 nucleotides line up with TRBD2. Germline CDR1 SQVTM, CDR2 ANQGSEA. The CDR3 loop spans 16 amino acids. With 3 bases clipped from V and 6 bases from J, the junction kept 10 bases outside the gene matches.

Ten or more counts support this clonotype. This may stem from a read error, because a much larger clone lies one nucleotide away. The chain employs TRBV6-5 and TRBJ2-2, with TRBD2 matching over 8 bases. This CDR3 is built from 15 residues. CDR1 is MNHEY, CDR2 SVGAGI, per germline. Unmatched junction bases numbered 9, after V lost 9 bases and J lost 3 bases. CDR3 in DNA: TGTGCCAGTATACCGGGAGGGTTGGACACCGGGGAGCTGTTTTTT. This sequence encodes CASIPGGLDTGELFF.

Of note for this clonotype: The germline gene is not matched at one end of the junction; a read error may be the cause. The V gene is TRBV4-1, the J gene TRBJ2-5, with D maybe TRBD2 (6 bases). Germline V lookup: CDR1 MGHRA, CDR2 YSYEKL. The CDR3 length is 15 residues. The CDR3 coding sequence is TGCGCCAGCAGCCAAGCCGGGAGTCCTGTGGAGATCCAGCACTTC. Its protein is CASSQAGSPVEIQHF.

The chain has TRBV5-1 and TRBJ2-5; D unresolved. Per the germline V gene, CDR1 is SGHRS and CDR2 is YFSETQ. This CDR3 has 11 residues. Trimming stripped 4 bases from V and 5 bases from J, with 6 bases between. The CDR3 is CASSPAETQYF. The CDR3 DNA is TGCGCCAGCAGCCCGGCGGAGACCCAGTACTTC.

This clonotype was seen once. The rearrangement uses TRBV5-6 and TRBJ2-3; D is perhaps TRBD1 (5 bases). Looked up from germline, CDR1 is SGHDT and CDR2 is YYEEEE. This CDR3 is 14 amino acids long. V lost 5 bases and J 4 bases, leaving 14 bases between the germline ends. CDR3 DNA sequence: TGTGCCAGCAGGCCAGGGTTTTGGGCAGATACGCAGTATTTT. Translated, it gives CASRPGFWADTQYF.